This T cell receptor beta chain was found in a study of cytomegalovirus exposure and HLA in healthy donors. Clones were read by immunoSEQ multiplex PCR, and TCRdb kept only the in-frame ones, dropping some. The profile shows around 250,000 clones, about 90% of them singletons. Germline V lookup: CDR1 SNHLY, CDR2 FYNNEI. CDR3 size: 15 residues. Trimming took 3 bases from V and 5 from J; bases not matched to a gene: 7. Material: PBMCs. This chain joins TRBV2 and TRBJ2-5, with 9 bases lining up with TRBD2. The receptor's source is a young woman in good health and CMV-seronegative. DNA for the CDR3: TGTGCCAGCAGTGATAGCGGGAGTGAGTGGGAGACCCAGTACTTC. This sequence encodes CASSDSGSEWETQYF.